This TCR beta chain comes out of a study of identical twins. TCRdb re-called the 5' RACE reads with MiXCR, one entry per CDR3 protein. The sample records around 1.7 million distinct CDR3 sequences, roughly 35% being singletons. The V and J ends lost 3 bases and 4 bases, in that order; junction bases with no gene match: 6. The length of the CDR3 is 15 residues. Germline-derived CDR1 and CDR2 are MDHEN and SYDVKM. General study results and limits: Among beta out-of-frame sequences, excess sharing between twins appeared weaker. Beta clonotypes that were abundant in cord blood contained fewer insertions, a pattern absent from memory repertoires.

To note about this clonotype: Its antigen is as yet unknown.

The gene calls are TRBV28 and TRBJ2-5; 9 positions agree with TRBD1. This TCR was sampled from a newborn girl in good health. Sequencing used cord blood. CDR3 in DNA: TGTGCCAGCAGTTTGATTCCGGGACAGGGAGAGACCCAGTACTTC. It is translated as CASSLIPGQGETQYF.